This T cell receptor (beta chain) emerged from a study of shared clonotypes between healthy human individuals. Clones were read by immunoSEQ multiplex PCR, and TCRdb kept only the in-frame ones, dropping some. The data contain around 700,000 clones, about two thirds of them singletons. This clone was found a few times. Trimming stripped 0 bases from V and 4 bases from J, with 16 bases between. Per germline, CDR1 SGHRS and CDR2 YFSETQ. This CDR3 is built from 16 residues. Sequencing was done on a sample of memory CD4+ T cells sorted from blood. Subset here: CD45RA-negative fraction. This sequence joins TRBV5-1 and TRBJ2-5; the D gene is possibly TRBD2 (7 bases). The receptor was derived from a woman under 40 in good health. CDR3: CASSLAGHREGETQYF. The CDR3 coding sequence is TGCGCCAGCAGCTTGGCGGGCCACAGGGAGGGAGAGACCCAGTACTTC.